Presented here are 21 T cell receptor beta chains from one specimen sequenced in a study of OX40 agonist ivuxolimab in advanced cancers. Profiled with immunoSEQ multiplex PCR; TCRdb holds only in-frame clones, not every one. Of tens of thousands of clones in the sample, over 85% were seen once. The sequenced sample was CD4+ or CD8+ T cells sorted from blood, obtained in a trial of the OX40 agonist ivuxolimab. All receptors derive from an adult with an advanced solid tumor such as melanoma, head and neck, liver or kidney cancer.

The rearrangement uses TRBV4-1 and TRBJ1-1, with unresolved D. Germline CDR1 and CDR2: MGHRA and YSYEKL. The CDR3 runs 15 residues. V was clipped by 0 bases and J by 3 bases, with 11 bases between them. CDR3 coding DNA: TGCGCCAGCAGCCAAGATAGCAGCCCCTACACTGAAGCTTTCTTT. Translation gives CASSQDSSPYTEAFF.

The chain uses TRBV28 and TRBJ2-3; D tentatively reads TRBD1 or TRBD2 (5 bases each). Trimming left V 9 bases short and J 6 bases short, with 19 bases between. Germline V gene lookup returns CDR1 MDHEN and CDR2 SYDVKM. The CDR3 extends over 14 amino acids. CDR3 protein: CASRDAPSADTQYF. Written as DNA, the CDR3 is TGTGCCAGTCGGGACGCTCCCTCCGCGGATACGCAGTATTTT. The whole variable domain, remainder taken from reference TRBV28 and TRBJ2-3, is DVKVTQSSRYLVKRTGEKVFLECVQDMDHENMFWYRQDPGLGLRLIYFSYDVKMKEKGDIPEGYSVSREKKERFSLILESASTNQTSMYLCASRDAPSADTQYFGPGTRLTVL.

The chain employs TRBV18 and TRBJ2-7; possible D gene TRBD1, 6 bases. The CDR3 length is 13 residues. Germline V CDR1 and CDR2: KGHSH, LQKENI. V lost 3 bases, J lost 2 bases, and 8 bases lay in between. For the CDR3, the DNA is TGTGCCAGCTCACCCGACAGGACCTACGAGCAGTACGTC. Its protein is CASSPDRTYEQYV.

J is TRBJ2-7 and V is TRBV13; the D call may be TRBD1 or TRBD2 (5 bases each). The ends were cut back, 4 bases at V and 6 bases at J, with 19 bases in the middle. Per the germline V gene, CDR1 is PRHDT and CDR2 is FYEKMQ (reference sequence). The CDR3 covers 15 residues. The CDR3 DNA reads as TGTGCCAGCAGCTCTGCTCCGGCAGGTGGGGGCGAGCAGTACTTC. Its translation is CASSSAPAGGGEQYF.

The chain joins TRBV4-3 to TRBJ1-2, with D possibly matching TRBD1 (5 bases). Trimming removed 1 base at V and 8 bases at J, with 5 bases between. The CDR3 runs 11 residues. From germline, CDR1 is LGHNA and CDR2 YSLEER. CDR3 bases: TGCGCCAGCAGCCAAGGGGGGGGCTACACCTTC. It translates to CASSQGGGYTF.

The V call is TRBV28, the J call TRBJ1-1, with TRBD1 matching 11 bases. Per the germline V gene, CDR1 is MDHEN and CDR2 is SYDVKM. The V gene end was trimmed by 4 bases and the J gene end by 6 bases; junction bases not matched to a gene: 10. This CDR3 has 16 amino acids. CDR3 sequence (DNA): TGTGCCAGCAGTTCCCATATTGGGACAGGGGGTGCTGAAGCTTTCTTT. Its translation: CASSSHIGTGGAEAFF.

The chain combines TRBV30 with TRBJ2-7; 8 bases are shared with TRBD1. The germline V gene encodes CDR1 GTSNPN and CDR2 SVGIG (reference sequence). The junction had 7 bases not matched to a gene; V was cut back by 0 bases and J by 3 bases. The length of the CDR3 is 15 residues. CDR3 nucleotide sequence: TGTGCCTGGAGTGTGGAAGGACAGGGTCTCTACGAGCAGTACTTC. It yields the protein CAWSVEGQGLYEQYF.

The chain combines TRBV18 with TRBJ2-1; D assignment may be TRBD1 or TRBD2 (5 bases each). This CDR3 region has 15 residues. Germline V gene data show CDR1 as KGHSH and CDR2 as LQKENI. With 1 base removed from V and 4 bases from J, the gap between germline ends came to 11 bases. The DNA of the CDR3 is TGTGCCAGCTCACCACTGCTAGAGGGGTACAATGAGCAGTTCTTC. This encodes CASSPLLEGYNEQFF.

This chain connects TRBV6-5 to TRBJ2-5, with D possibly being TRBD1 or TRBD2 (5 bases each). Germline CDR1 and CDR2: MNHEY and SVGAGI. V gave up 2 bases and J gave up 3 bases, with 7 bases separating them. CDR3 length: 13 amino acids. The CDR3 loop is CASSYVGEETQYF. The CDR3 bases are TGTGCCAGCAGTTACGTGGGGGAAGAGACCCAGTACTTC.

The CDR3 reads CASSGPGVSAEPQHF. In DNA form, the CDR3 reads TGTGCCAGCAGCGGACCTGGGGTGTCTGCGGAGCCCCAGCATTTT. This chain connects TRBV5-6 to TRBJ1-5; D gene unclear. The CDR3 totals 15 residues. Trimming cost V 4 bases and J 8 bases, with 19 bases left between them. The germline V gene has CDR1 SGHDT and CDR2 YYEEEE. The full variable domain, with the rest looked up from reference TRBV5-6 and TRBJ1-5, is DAGVTQSPTHLIKTRGQQVTLRCSPKSGHDTVSWYQQALGQGPQFIFQYYEEEERQRGNFPDRFSGHQFPNYSSELNVNALLLGDSALYLCASSGPGVSAEPQHFGDGTRLSIL.

The chain uses TRBV27 and TRBJ1-2; 8 bases line up with TRBD1. CDR3 size: 14 residues. Germline CDR1 is MNHEY and CDR2 is SMNVEV (reference sequence). The junction had 4 bases not matched to a gene; V was cut back by 5 bases and J by 2 bases. DNA for the CDR3: TGTGCCAGCAGTGTGGACAGGGCGAACTATGGCTACACCTTC. Its translation is CASSVDRANYGYTF.

V is TRBV5-1 and J is TRBJ1-5; 8 nucleotides align to TRBD1. V dropped 4 bases and J dropped 4; count of bases not matched to a gene: 16. The CDR3 length is 18 residues. The germline CDR1 and CDR2 sequences are SGHRS and YFSETQ. The CDR3 bases are TGCGCCAGCAGCCCCCGAACAGGGGGGGTTTTGGTTAATCAGCCCCAGCATTTT. Its protein product is CASSPRTGGVLVNQPQHF.

The V gene is TRBV7-8, the J gene TRBJ2-7, with no clear D. The CDR3 loop spans 13 amino acids. Per germline, CDR1 SGHVS and CDR2 FQNEAQ. Trimming stripped 0 bases from V and 5 bases from J, with 8 bases between. Here the CDR3 reads CASSLAGIHEQYF. The CDR3 bases are TGTGCCAGCAGCTTAGCCGGCATCCACGAGCAGTACTTC.

The chain has TRBV11-1 and TRBJ2-7; D remains unclear. The CDR3 consists of 14 residues. CDR1 and CDR2 from the germline V gene are SGHAT and FQDESV (reference sequence). V was pared by 6 bases and J by 0 bases, with 12 bases between. The CDR3 sequence is CASSLPGDSYEQYV. In nucleotides, the CDR3 is TGTGCCAGCAGTCTCCCGGGTGACTCCTACGAGCAGTACGTC.

This chain links TRBV27 with TRBJ1-5; TRBD1 agrees at 10 bases. The CDR3 runs to 16 residues. With 6 bases clipped from V and 6 bases from J, the junction kept 11 bases outside the gene matches. CDR1 is MNHEY and CDR2 is SMNVEV in the germline V gene (reference sequence). The CDR3 sequence is CASSDRGPGGGQPQHF. CDR3 DNA: TGTGCCAGCAGCGACAGGGGGCCCGGGGGCGGTCAGCCCCAGCATTTT.

The genes are TRBV28 and TRBJ2-7; 7 nucleotides match TRBD1. CDR1 and CDR2 (germline): MDHEN, SYDVKM. The CDR3 covers 14 residues. Unmatched junction bases numbered 2, after V lost 3 bases and J lost 0 bases. The CDR3 DNA reads TGTGCCAGCAGTTTCGGGGACAGCTCCTACGAGCAGTACGTC. It specifies CASSFGDSSYEQYV.

The J gene is TRBJ1-2, the V gene TRBV27; TRBD1 aligns across 10 bases. The V gene end was trimmed by 0 bases and the J gene end by 4 bases; junction bases not matched to a gene: 5. There are 16 residues in the CDR3. Germline CDR1 reads MNHEY; CDR2 reads SMNVEV (reference sequence). The CDR3 is CASSLSWDRGGYGYTF. Written as DNA, the CDR3 is TGTGCCAGCAGTTTATCCTGGGACAGGGGCGGCTATGGCTACACCTTC.

This clone was seen only once. The rearrangement links TRBV27 to TRBJ2-7; D is ambiguous. The CDR3 is made up of 14 amino acids. V was shortened by 5 bases and J by 0 bases, with 11 bases between the two germline ends. From germline, CDR1 is MNHEY and CDR2 SMNVEV (reference sequence). This CDR3 reads CASSPRPGSYEQYV. CDR3 sequence (DNA): TGTGCCAGCAGTCCCCGACCCGGCTCCTACGAGCAGTACGTC.

The chain carries TRBV9 and TRBJ2-7; 9 nucleotides align to TRBD2. The CDR3 length is 13 residues. Germline CDR1 SGDLS, CDR2 YYNGEE. J lost 3 bases, V lost 3 bases, and 1 base had no gene match. The CDR3 DNA is TGTGCCAGCAGCGGGACTAGCGACTACGAGCAGTACTTC. Translated: CASSGTSDYEQYF.

V usage is TRBV29-1 and J usage is TRBJ1-1; no clear D gene. Trimming took 3 bases from V and 0 from J, leaving 8 bases between them. Germline V gene data show CDR1 as SQVTM and CDR2 as ANQGSEA. CDR3 length: 13 amino acids. The CDR3 is CSVEEGLNTEAFF. The CDR3 region has the DNA TGCAGCGTTGAGGAGGGATTGAACACTGAAGCTTTCTTT.

The J gene is TRBJ2-2, the V gene TRBV4-1, with D possibly TRBD2 on 6 matching bases. Germline V gene lookup returns CDR1 MGHRA and CDR2 YSYEKL. CDR3 size: 16 residues. The germline V and J ends were trimmed by 1 base and 3 bases, with 12 bases remaining between them. CDR3 coding DNA: TGCGCCAGCAGCCAAGTCTGGGGGGAAGACACCGGGGAGCTGTTTTTT. Translating gives CASSQVWGEDTGELFF.